This is a list of T cell receptor beta chains from one sample in a study of OX40 agonist ivuxolimab in advanced cancers. Clones were sequenced by immunoSEQ multiplex PCR, and TCRdb holds only the in-frame ones, with some missing. The sample records about 71,000 clones, about 73% being singletons. The input for sequencing was CD4+ or CD8+ T cells sorted from blood, taken in a trial of the OX40 agonist ivuxolimab. Source of these receptors: an adult with an advanced solid tumor such as melanoma, head and neck, liver or kidney cancer. Each CDR3 is given with its conserved first and last residue. A D gene is named only where the DNA matches it firmly.

>13|TRBJ2-7|TRBV30|TRBD2
CASPGLAGSEQYF
>16|TRBJ2-1|TRBV13|NA
CASSSEGTFSYNEQFF
>16|TRBJ1-5|TRBV6-6|TRBD1
CASSRQGARGNQPQHF
>15|TRBJ1-3|TRBV18|TRBD1
CASSPTVGQGNTIYF
>15|TRBJ1-2|TRBV19|TRBD1
CASRTGQGAFGGYTF
>15|TRBJ2-1|TRBV4-1|NA
CASSQGQAGKGEQFF
>13|TRBJ1-1|TRBV2|NA
CASSGTANTEAFF
>14|TRBJ1-5|TRBV30|NA
CAWSVHGSNQPQHF
>17|TRBJ1-2|TRBV11-2|NA
CASSPVRRGEPLKAVIF
>14|TRBJ1-5|TRBV7-6|NA
CASSDGRSNQPQHF
>14|TRBJ1-1|TRBV7-2|NA
CASSRRTANTEAFF
>13|TRBJ2-7|TRBV6-1|NA
CASSEKAPYEQYF
>14|TRBJ1-6|TRBV5-8|NA
CASSLGQEGSPLHF
>15|TRBJ1-1|TRBV6-5|NA
CASSYSRDWDTEAFF
>15|TRBJ2-7|TRBV5-1|TRBD1
CASSLDGTGKYEQYF
>18|TRBJ1-5|TRBV28|TRBD1
CASSLVLPGTVSNQPQHF
>14|TRBJ1-1|TRBV2|NA
CASSEVEGRTEAFF
>15|TRBJ1-2|TRBV6-1|NA
CASRLSGTENYGYTF
>19|TRBJ1-1|TRBV4-1|NA
CASSQVRRDGSSSNTEAFF
>15|TRBJ2-7|TRBV6-1|TRBD1
CASSPSGTGVYEQYF
>16|TRBJ2-1|TRBV10-1|TRBD2
CASSRSGGRRGNEQFF
>18|TRBJ2-7|TRBV9|TRBD2
CASSVGASGGSSSYEQYF
>14|TRBJ1-6|TRBV7-2|NA
CASSASGENSPLHF
>15|TRBJ1-2|TRBV6-5|TRBD1
CASKDPGQGAGGYTF
>19|TRBJ1-1|TRBV11-3|NA
CASSLDRGRGFTVGVKAFF
>15|TRBJ2-1|TRBV6-5|NA
CASSYSGLRSNEQFF
>14|TRBJ2-6|TRBV9|NA
CASVKQSRANVLTF
>14|TRBJ1-2|TRBV4-1|TRBD1
CASSRGQGAGGYTF
>11|TRBJ1-1|TRBV20-1|NA
CSAGPSNEAFF
>14|TRBJ2-2|TRBV4-1|NA
CASSPDSYTGELFF
>15|TRBJ1-2|TRBV10-3|NA
CAISESRGTGYGYTF
>14|TRBJ2-3|TRBV5-5|NA
CASSPRSRTDTQYF
>15|TRBJ1-5|TRBV28|NA
CASSLDGRRNQPQHF
>15|TRBJ2-5|TRBV6-5|NA
CATSWGIGFQETQYF
>13|TRBJ2-2|TRBV2|NA
CASSEEGYGELFF
>17|TRBJ1-5|TRBV28|NA
CASSFRFAGVGNQPQHF
>14|TRBJ2-7|TRBV2|TRBD2
CASSGLREAGEQYF
>13|TRBJ2-2|TRBV6-5|TRBD2
CASTRVAGVELFF
>16|TRBJ2-2|TRBV11-2|TRBD2
CASSSPSGRAGGELFF
>12|TRBJ2-3|TRBV18|NA
CASSPQGDTQYF
>14|TRBJ1-4|TRBV30|NA
CAWMPPATNEKLFF
>15|TRBJ1-3|TRBV7-2|TRBD1
CASSTSGRGLDTIYF
>14|TRBJ1-3|TRBV19|NA
CASSRVISGNTIYF
>12|TRBJ2-7|TRBV18|NA
CASSKGDYEQYF
>14|TRBJ2-7|TRBV5-1|NA
CASSLEGPTYEQYF
>13|TRBJ2-1|TRBV6-1|NA
CASSPDPYNEQFF
>14|TRBJ1-2|TRBV29-1|TRBD1
CSVGQGALVYGYTF
>15|TRBJ1-3|TRBV6-1|TRBD1
CASRRGVGGENTIYF
>14|TRBJ1-5|TRBV6-1|TRBD1
CASSQADRGQPQHF